Listed below are T cell receptor beta chains from one sample, sequenced in a study of cytomegalovirus exposure and HLA in healthy donors. The method was immunoSEQ multiplex PCR; TCRdb's version includes in-frame clones alone and lacks a portion of them. The sample holds about 170,000 clones, 65% to 85% seen once. Input material: PBMCs. These TCRs come from a man aged 40-50 years in good health and CMV-seropositive. Each CDR3 is given with its conserved first and last residue. D genes are given only for firm matches. Clone size appears in some rows only: once, few, many, or a class for an expanded clone.

V	J	D	size	CDR3	DNA
TRBV4-2	TRBJ1-5	TRBD1	NA	CASSQDGQGRQPQHF	TGTGCCAGCAGCCAAGACGGACAGGGTAGGCAGCCCCAGCATTTT
TRBV6-6	TRBJ1-2	TRBD1	NA	CASSYLTGGEGGYTF	TGTGCCAGCAGTTACCTGACAGGGGGCGAAGGTGGCTACACCTTC
TRBV29-1	TRBJ2-1	TRBD2	NA	CSANSGGSHNEQFF	TGCAGCGCCAACAGCGGGGGGTCTCACAATGAGCAGTTCTTC
TRBV27	TRBJ1-1	NA	NA	CASGIGRREAFF	TGTGCCAGCGGAATTGGGAGGAGAGAAGCTTTCTTT
TRBV27	TRBJ1-2	NA	few	CASSFSGVSNYGYTF	TGTGCCAGCAGTTTCTCAGGTGTAAGTAACTATGGCTACACCTTC
TRBV27	TRBJ1-6	NA	few	CASSPEGGSSYNSPLHF	TGTGCCAGCAGTCCCGAGGGGGGGAGCTCCTATAATTCACCCCTCCACTTT
TRBV25-1	TRBJ2-5	NA	NA	CASSEYRLGETQYF	TGTGCCAGCAGTGAATACAGACTCGGAGAGACCCAGTACTTC
TRBV4-2	TRBJ2-7	NA	once	CASSQDSAQNF	TGTGCCAGCAGCCAAGATAGCGCCCAAAACTTC
TRBV7-9	TRBJ2-5	NA	NA	CASSLGPTGNAQYF	TGTGCCAGCAGCTTAGGCCCAACAGGGAATGCCCAGTACTTC
TRBV6-1	TRBJ2-7	NA	NA	CASSGRSHEQYF	TGTGCCAGCAGTGGTCGTTCCCACGAGCAGTACTTC
TRBV5-5	TRBJ1-5	NA	NA	CASSGDIRQPQHF	TGTGCCAGCAGCGGGGACATTAGGCAGCCCCAGCATTTT
TRBV14	TRBJ2-3	TRBD1	NA	CASSQTTGGPTDTQYF	TGTGCCAGCAGCCAAACAACAGGGGGCCCCACAGATACGCAGTATTTT
TRBV6-1	TRBJ2-7	NA	NA	CASSEWFTGTYEQYF	TGTGCCAGCAGTGAATGGTTCACAGGAACCTACGAGCAGTACTTC
TRBV6-5	TRBJ2-7	TRBD1	NA	CASRRRTGVRYEQYF	TGTGCCAGCAGACGCCGGACAGGGGTTCGGTACGAGCAGTACTTC
TRBV5-1	TRBJ1-2	NA	NA	CASSLTIGVDYGYTF	TGCGCCAGCAGCTTGACCATAGGGGTTGACTATGGCTACACCTTC
TRBV7-2	TRBJ2-5	NA	once	CASSLWAQGQETQYF	TGTGCCAGCAGCTTATGGGCACAGGGCCAAGAGACCCAGTACTTC
TRBV19	TRBJ2-4	TRBD1	NA	CASSLGTGQTNIQYF	TGTGCCAGTAGTCTAGGGACAGGGCAAACAAACATTCAGTACTTC
TRBV14	TRBJ1-6	NA	NA	CASSVNTPGSPLHF	TGTGCCAGCAGCGTAAACACCCCGGGTTCACCCCTCCACTTT
TRBV12-5	TRBJ1-4	TRBD1	NA	CASGLVHGTATNEKLFF	TGTGCTAGTGGTTTGGTACACGGGACAGCAACTAATGAAAAACTGTTTTTT
TRBV5-4	TRBJ1-2	NA	NA	CASSLGSWNYGYTF	TGTGCCAGCAGCTTAGGGAGCTGGAACTATGGCTACACCTTC
TRBV5-1	TRBJ2-1	NA	NA	CASSLGQARDNEQFF	TGCGCCAGCAGCTTGGGACAGGCCAGGGACAATGAGCAGTTCTTC
TRBV7-2	TRBJ1-2	NA	NA	CASSLEAGPPSNYGYTF	TGTGCCAGCAGCTTAGAGGCGGGCCCACCGTCTAACTATGGCTACACCTTC
TRBV6-5	TRBJ2-7	NA	NA	CASSYTPASAVGEQYF	TGTGCCAGCAGTTACACGCCGGCTAGCGCAGTTGGCGAGCAGTACTTC
TRBV7-6	TRBJ2-3	NA	NA	CASSPGGGQGVDTQYF	TGTGCCAGCAGCCCGGGAGGGGGACAGGGAGTTGATACGCAGTATTTT
TRBV4-3	TRBJ2-1	NA	NA	CASSRAGYGSYNEQFF	TGCGCCAGCAGCCGAGCAGGGTATGGCTCCTACAATGAGCAGTTCTTC
TRBV25-1	TRBJ1-1	TRBD1	NA	CASSESGQSTEAFF	TGTGCCAGCAGTGAATCGGGACAGTCAACTGAAGCTTTCTTT
TRBV19	TRBJ2-3	TRBD2	NA	CASRSSGGTDTQYF	TGTGCCAGTAGAAGTAGCGGGGGGACAGATACGCAGTATTTT
TRBV7-9	TRBJ2-7	TRBD1	NA	CASSLDGRGQSTEQYF	TGTGCCAGCAGCTTAGATGGCAGGGGGCAATCAACCGAGCAGTACTTC
TRBV9	TRBJ2-7	NA	NA	CASSVGDKPHEQYF	TGTGCCAGCAGCGTAGGGGACAAACCCCACGAGCAGTACTTC
TRBV18	TRBJ2-1	TRBD1	NA	CASSRGQGVYNEQFF	TGTGCCAGCTCGCGGGGACAGGGAGTTTACAATGAGCAGTTCTTC
TRBV4-1	TRBJ2-7	TRBD2	NA	CASSQGGGSNEQYF	TGCGCCAGCAGCCAAGGCGGGGGGAGCAACGAGCAGTACTTC
TRBV2	TRBJ1-1	NA	few	CASSEEAPGTFF	TGTGCCAGCAGTGAAGAGGCCCCGGGAACTTTCTTT
TRBV5-1	TRBJ2-7	TRBD1	NA	CASSSTAGTGVYF	TGCGCCAGCAGCTCCACCGCCGGGACAGGTGTGTACTTC
TRBV10-3	TRBJ2-2	TRBD2	few	CAIMASGGAETGELFF	TGTGCCATCATGGCTAGCGGGGGGGCGGAAACCGGGGAGCTGTTTTTT
TRBV19	TRBJ2-1	TRBD2	few	CASSIYGGGAGEQFF	TGTGCCAGTAGTATCTACGGCGGGGGGGCCGGGGAGCAGTTCTTC
TRBV10-3	TRBJ1-3	TRBD1	NA	CAISGRDREGGNTIYF	TGTGCCATCAGTGGCCGGGACAGGGAGGGAGGAAACACCATATATTTT
TRBV5-5	TRBJ1-2	NA	NA	CASRIGAQTNYGYTF	TGTGCCAGCAGAATTGGGGCTCAGACTAACTATGGCTACACCTTC
TRBV5-4	TRBJ1-2	TRBD1	NA	CASSKNRGNYGYTF	TGTGCCAGCAGCAAGAACAGGGGGAACTATGGCTACACCTTC
TRBV9	TRBJ2-5	TRBD1	NA	CASSAGTGLPRGETQYF	TGTGCCAGCAGCGCAGGGACAGGGCTACCAAGGGGCGAGACCCAGTACTTC
TRBV7-8	TRBJ2-5	NA	NA	CASSLTAGETQYF	TGTGCCAGCAGTCTCACCGCGGGAGAGACCCAGTACTTC